The 11 T cell receptor beta chains presented below share a single source sample, sequenced in a study of Tregs in tolerant kidney transplant recipients. Data came from immunoSEQ multiplex PCR; TCRdb stores just in-frame clones and leaves some out. The sample includes some 80,000 clones, 95% to 98% seen only once; the top ten take approximately 0.56%. The source was CD4+ T cells from blood, collected before the transplant. The receptor set was obtained from a human donor who received a combined kidney and bone marrow transplant.

This sequence joins TRBV28 and TRBJ1-3, with D possibly TRBD1 on 5 matching bases. Germline-derived CDR1 and CDR2 are MDHEN and SYDVKM. This CDR3 contains 16 residues. Trimming pared 1 base from V and 2 bases from J, leaving 12 bases between. The CDR3 coding sequence is TGTGCCAGCAGTTTATTTCGGCCAGGGACTGGAAACACCATATATTTT. It is translated as CASSLFRPGTGNTIYF.

CDR3 in DNA: TGTGCCAGCAGCTTGGACAGGGGGCACACCGGGGAGCTGTTTTTT. This translates into CASSLDRGHTGELFF. The chain carries TRBV5-4 and TRBJ2-2, with 9 bases fitting TRBD1. The CDR3 is 15 amino acids. J was trimmed by 3 bases and V by 0 bases; bases with no gene match: 0. Per germline, CDR1 SGHNT and CDR2 YYREEE (reference sequence).

The rearrangement joins TRBV21-1 to TRBJ2-6; TRBD2, the D gene given by the table, was not confirmed from the DNA. TRBV21-1 is annotated as a pseudogene. CDR3 length: 18 residues. CDR3 amino acids: CASSKAGTRLSGANVLTF. For the CDR3, the DNA is TGTGCCAGCAGCAAAGCCGGGACTAGACTGTCTGGGGCCAACGTCCTGACTTTC.

The V and J genes are TRBV18 and TRBJ1-6; D gene uncertain. Germline lookup yields CDR1 KGHSH and CDR2 LQKENI. This CDR3 contains 16 residues. Trimming cost V 3 bases and J 3 bases, with 12 bases left between them. Written as DNA, the CDR3 is TGTGCCAGCTCACCGAACTCTAGGTACTATAATTCACCCCTCCACTTT. Its translation is CASSPNSRYYNSPLHF.

The rearrangement joins TRBV19 to TRBJ1-2; unclear D gene. Trimming took 3 bases from V and 3 from J, leaving 8 bases between them. Germline-derived CDR1 and CDR2 are LNHDA and SQIVND (reference sequence). The CDR3 is 13 residues long. CDR3 residues: CASSMRNHYGYTF. CDR3 bases: TGTGCCAGTAGTATGAGAAACCACTATGGCTACACCTTC.

The chain employs TRBV7-2 and TRBJ2-5, with D tentatively TRBD1 (5 bases). This CDR3 contains 14 residues. Per the germline V gene, CDR1 is SGHTA and CDR2 is FQGNSA. V lost 5 bases and J lost 1, with 11 bases in between. CDR3 nucleotide sequence: TGTGCCAGCAGCAGACAGAATCCCCAAGAGACCCAGTACTTC. Translation gives CASSRQNPQETQYF.

This clone was detected once. The V and J genes are TRBV5-1 and TRBJ2-2; tentative D call: TRBD2 (6 bases). CDR3 length: 15 amino acids. Germline V CDR1 and CDR2: SGHRS, YFSETQ. Trimming stripped 0 bases from V and 2 bases from J, with 8 bases between. The CDR3 coding sequence is TGCGCCAGCAGCTTGGAACTAGCAAACACCGGGGAGCTGTTTTTT. This translates into CASSLELANTGELFF.

The rearrangement joins TRBV9 to TRBJ2-7; TRBD2 agrees at 7 bases. Unmatched junction bases numbered 5, after V lost 0 bases and J lost 2 bases. Germline V lookup: CDR1 SGDLS, CDR2 YYNGEE. The CDR3 contains 15 residues. This CDR3 is CASSVEGGRAYEQYF. CDR3 nucleotide sequence: TGTGCCAGCAGCGTAGAAGGAGGGAGGGCCTACGAGCAGTACTTC.

This chain links TRBV7-2 with TRBJ2-3, with D possibly matching TRBD2 (5 bases). Looked up from germline, CDR1 is SGHTA and CDR2 is FQGNSA. The CDR3 runs to 13 residues. The V and J ends lost 1 base and 5 bases respectively, with 7 bases between them. CDR3 nucleotides: TGTGCCAGCAGCTTAGTCGGGGTAGATACGCAGTATTTT. It is translated as CASSLVGVDTQYF. The whole variable domain, remainder taken from reference TRBV7-2 and TRBJ2-3, is GAGVSQSPSNKVTEKGKDVELRCDPISGHTALYWYRQSLGQGLEFLIYFQGNSAPDKSGLPSDRFSAERTGGSVSTLTIQRTQQEDSAVYLCASSLVGVDTQYFGPGTRLTVL.

V is TRBV7-9 and J is TRBJ1-6; 10 bases line up with TRBD1. With 5 bases clipped from V and 9 bases from J, the junction kept 7 bases outside the gene matches. The germline CDR1 and CDR2 sequences are SEHNR and FQNEAQ (reference sequence). CDR3 length: 15 residues. This CDR3 is CASSAWTGGGSPLHF. Here the CDR3 DNA reads TGTGCCAGCAGCGCGTGGACAGGGGGTGGTTCACCCCTCCACTTT.

This chain uses TRBV5-1 with TRBJ1-2; 11 bases map to TRBD1. The CDR3 runs to 15 residues. The J segment lost 4 bases and the V segment lost 2 bases, leaving 4 bases of the junction unmatched. From germline, CDR1 is SGHRS and CDR2 YFSETQ. CDR3 amino acids: CASSFGQGAIYGYTF. The CDR3 coding sequence is TGCGCCAGCAGCTTTGGACAGGGGGCGATCTATGGCTACACCTTC.